This TCR beta chain was observed in a study of T cells in Graves' hyperthyroidism and ophthalmopathy. J gave up 4 bases and V 6 bases, and 16 bases lay outside the gene matches. From germline, CDR1 is DFQATT and CDR2 SNEGSKA (reference sequence). This CDR3 has 17 amino acids. Amplified TCR beta CDR3 regions came from RNA transcripts. HTBI primers were the set used in a first-round RT-PCR of the TCR CDR3. TCRdb passed the multiplex PCR reads through MiXCR, listing each CDR3 protein once. The profile shows some 600,000 distinct CDR3 sequences, approximately 14% of them singletons. The study's findings and limits: Most thyroid clonotypes with frequency above 0.001 were detected in blood. In the analysis, a 13 V-J model separated ophthalmopathy from stable hyperthyroidism.

This clonotype came up many times. Its antigen is as yet unknown. Among the patients, aged 18 to 65, hyperthyroidism was newly diagnosed and had lasted under 2 months. Using more than 7.5 ml of fresh peripheral blood, PBMCs were prepared. The rearrangement links TRBV20-1 to TRBJ2-1; 9 nucleotides line up with TRBD2. The receptor was isolated from a woman younger than 45 with Graves' hyperthyroidism that later progressed to Graves' ophthalmopathy. The sample was blood. CDR3 in amino acids: CSARDALAGTRYNEQFF. CDR3 DNA: TGCAGTGCCCGGGACGCTCTAGCGGGAACGAGGTACAATGAGCAGTTCTTC.